This T cell receptor (beta chain) was identified during a study of blood T cell repertoires in COVID-19 (dated by TCRdb to about 2020). Looking at the study overall: The collaborator samples originated in the United States, Italy and Spain and spanned the acute and convalescent phases of COVID-19. The prospective study material was composed of cDNA or gDNA derived from T cells, B-cell-depleted T cells, or PBMCs. Subjects who had been exposed to COVID-19, were actively infected with it, or had recovered from it provided the deeply sampled blood TCRbeta repertoires that made up the dataset. A freely available public database, intended as a resource for researchers studying the immune response to SARS-CoV-2, is where the repertoires were released. The samples were drawn from two sources: the first 160 participants of the ongoing ImmuneRACE study, and over 950 subjects contributed by 6 global collaborators. A de-identified subject ID, COVID-19 status, age in years and sex were almost always included in the sample metadata. Where HLA class I and class II types were available, the types were taken from metadata supplied by the sample provider, not from assay-based typing.

Each collaborating institution followed its own protocols to collect whole blood in K2EDTA tubes. For TCRbeta analysis, collaborators shipped samples as frozen whole blood, isolated PBMCs, or DNA extracted from either of those sample types. CDR1 and CDR2 were assigned from the germline V gene (reference sequence) as SSHAT and FNYEAQ. Including cysteine and phenylalanine, the CDR3 has 15 amino acids. Of all the DNA, just the CDR3 is kept, 45 bases in frame from base 1. TCRbeta CDR3 regions were amplified from genomic DNA by means of the immunoSEQ Assay, a bias-controlled multiplex PCR. The authors processed their data as follows. Nucleated cell counts per sample were estimated from amplification of reference gene primers within the assay. To quantify the absolute abundance of each unique TCRbeta CDR3 rearrangement, sequence reads were collapsed and filtered. For each sample, productive Simpson clonality was calculated as the square root of Simpson's diversity index across productive rearrangements. The clones in this table, taken by TCRdb from immuneACCESS, are in-frame only. Not every clone is retained; where verified, under half of the shortfall comes from an unresolved V gene, and the cause of the rest is unknown. From that table come the V and J calls and clone size; the DNA was used to work out D and trimming. Across this sample there are nearly 70,000 clones, with approximately 78% seen only once. 8% to 10% of the sample goes to the ten largest clones.

General findings and caveats noted by the study authors: The amount of clinical and demographic metadata varied by source and participant and was provided uncurated.

As regards this clone: The target of this receptor is not known. One end of the junction varies from germline; a read error may be responsible.

The sequence was collected from a woman aged 80 or over with acute or convalescent COVID-19. The chain joins TRBV7-7 to TRBJ2-1; 8 of the junction bases match TRBD1. Sequenced: peripheral blood. CDR3 reads: CASSQGAGSYNEQFF. The nucleotide sequence reads TGTGCTAGCAGCCAGGGGGCAGGAAGCTACAATGAGCAGTTCTTC.